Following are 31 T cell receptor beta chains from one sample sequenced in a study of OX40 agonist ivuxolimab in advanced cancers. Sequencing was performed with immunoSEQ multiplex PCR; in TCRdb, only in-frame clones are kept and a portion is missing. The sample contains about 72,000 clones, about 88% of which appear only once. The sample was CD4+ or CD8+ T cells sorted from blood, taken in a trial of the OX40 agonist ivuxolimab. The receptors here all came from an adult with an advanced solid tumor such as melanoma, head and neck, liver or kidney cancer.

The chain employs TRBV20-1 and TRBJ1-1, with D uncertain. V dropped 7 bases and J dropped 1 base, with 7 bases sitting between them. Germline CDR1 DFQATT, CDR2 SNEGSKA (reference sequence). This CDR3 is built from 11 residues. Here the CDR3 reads CSVGRNTEAFF. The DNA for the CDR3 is TGCAGTGTGGGCAGGAACACTGAAGCTTTCTTT.

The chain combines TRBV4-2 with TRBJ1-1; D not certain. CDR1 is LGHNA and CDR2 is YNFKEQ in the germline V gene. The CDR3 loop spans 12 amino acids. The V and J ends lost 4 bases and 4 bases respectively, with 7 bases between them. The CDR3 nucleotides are TGTGCCAGCAGCCCGGCCCGCACTGAAGCTTTCTTT. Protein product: CASSPARTEAFF.

CDR3: CASSVEGLVDGYTF. CDR3 nucleotides: TGTGCCAGCAGTGTTGAGGGGCTCGTAGATGGCTACACCTTC. This chain connects TRBV2 to TRBJ1-2; the D gene is possibly TRBD1 (5 bases). Germline loops: CDR1 SNHLY, CDR2 FYNNEI. V shed 4 bases and J shed 6 bases, with 15 bases lying between them. The CDR3 loop spans 14 amino acids.

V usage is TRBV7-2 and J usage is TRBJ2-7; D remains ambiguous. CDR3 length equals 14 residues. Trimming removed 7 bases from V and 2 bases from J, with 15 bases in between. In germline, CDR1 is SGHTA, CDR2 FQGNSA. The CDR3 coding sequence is TGTGCCAGCAAGAGGACCGGGTCGACCTACGAGCAGTACTTC. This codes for CASKRTGSTYEQYF.

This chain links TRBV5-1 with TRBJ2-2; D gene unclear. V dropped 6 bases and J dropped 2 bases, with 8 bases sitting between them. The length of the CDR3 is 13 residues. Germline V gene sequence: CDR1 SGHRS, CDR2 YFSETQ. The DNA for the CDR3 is TGCGCCAGCACCGAGTTAAACACCGGGGAGCTGTTTTTT. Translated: CASTELNTGELFF. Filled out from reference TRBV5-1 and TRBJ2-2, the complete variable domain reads KAGVTQTPRYLIKTRGQQVTLSCSPISGHRSVSWYQQTPGQGLQFLFEYFSETQRNKGNFPGRFSGRQFSNSRSEMNVSTLELGDSALYLCASTELNTGELFFGEGSRLTVL.

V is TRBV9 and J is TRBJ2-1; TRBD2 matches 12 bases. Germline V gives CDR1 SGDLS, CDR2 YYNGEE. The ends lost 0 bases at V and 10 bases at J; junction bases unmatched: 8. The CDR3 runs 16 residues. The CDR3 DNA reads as TGTGCCAGCAGCGTAGAACTAGCGGGAGGAGGGGGCGAGCAGTTCTTC. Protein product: CASSVELAGGGGEQFF.

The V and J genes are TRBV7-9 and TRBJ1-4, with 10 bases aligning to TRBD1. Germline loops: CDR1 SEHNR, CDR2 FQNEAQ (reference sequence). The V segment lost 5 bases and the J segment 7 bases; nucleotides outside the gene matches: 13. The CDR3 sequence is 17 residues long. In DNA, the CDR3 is TGTGCCAGCAGCCCCCCCGGGACAGGGGCGCGGGTTGAAAAACTGTTTTTT. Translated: CASSPPGTGARVEKLFF.

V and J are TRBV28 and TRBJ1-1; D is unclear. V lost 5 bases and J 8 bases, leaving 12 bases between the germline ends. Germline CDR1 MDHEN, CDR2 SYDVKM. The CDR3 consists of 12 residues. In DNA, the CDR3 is TGTGCCAGCAGTCAACTTTTTATCGAAGCTTTCTTT. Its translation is CASSQLFIEAFF.

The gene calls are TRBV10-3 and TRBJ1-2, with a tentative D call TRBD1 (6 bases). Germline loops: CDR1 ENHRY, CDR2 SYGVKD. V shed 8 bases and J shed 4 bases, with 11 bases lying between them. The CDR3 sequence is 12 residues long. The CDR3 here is CAIRGGGYGYTF. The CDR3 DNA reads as TGTGCCATCCGTGGGGGCGGCTATGGCTACACCTTC.

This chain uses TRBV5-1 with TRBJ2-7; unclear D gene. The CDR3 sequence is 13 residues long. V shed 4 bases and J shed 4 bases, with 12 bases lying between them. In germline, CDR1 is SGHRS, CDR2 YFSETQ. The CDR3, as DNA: TGCGCCAGCAGCCCCCCGGGTGCGTACGAGCAGTACTTC. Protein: CASSPPGAYEQYF.

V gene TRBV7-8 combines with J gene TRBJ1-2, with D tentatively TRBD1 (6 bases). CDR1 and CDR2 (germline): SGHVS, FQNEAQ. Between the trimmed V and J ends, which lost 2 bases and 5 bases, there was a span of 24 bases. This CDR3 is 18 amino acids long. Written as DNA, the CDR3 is TGTGCCAGCAGCTTAATAAGGCCAGGGGACGAGAGCCGTTATGGCTACACCTTC. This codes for CASSLIRPGDESRYGYTF.

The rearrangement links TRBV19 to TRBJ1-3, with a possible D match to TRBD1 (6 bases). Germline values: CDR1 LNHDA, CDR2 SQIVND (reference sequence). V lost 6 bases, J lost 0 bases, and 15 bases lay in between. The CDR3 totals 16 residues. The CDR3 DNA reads TGTGCCAGTAGCAAACAGGGACCCAACTCTGGAAACACCATATATTTT. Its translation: CASSKQGPNSGNTIYF.

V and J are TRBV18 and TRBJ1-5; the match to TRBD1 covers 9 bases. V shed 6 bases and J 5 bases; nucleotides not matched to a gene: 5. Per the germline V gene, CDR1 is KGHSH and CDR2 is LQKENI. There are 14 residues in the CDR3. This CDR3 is CASSGTGPYQPQHF. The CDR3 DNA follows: TGTGCCAGCTCCGGGACAGGGCCTTATCAGCCCCAGCATTTT.

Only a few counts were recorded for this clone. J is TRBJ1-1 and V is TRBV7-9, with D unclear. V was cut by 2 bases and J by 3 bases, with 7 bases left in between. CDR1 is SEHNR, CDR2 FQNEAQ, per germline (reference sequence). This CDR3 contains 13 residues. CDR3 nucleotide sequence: TGTGCCAGCAGCTTATACGTGGACACTGAAGCTTTCTTT. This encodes CASSLYVDTEAFF.

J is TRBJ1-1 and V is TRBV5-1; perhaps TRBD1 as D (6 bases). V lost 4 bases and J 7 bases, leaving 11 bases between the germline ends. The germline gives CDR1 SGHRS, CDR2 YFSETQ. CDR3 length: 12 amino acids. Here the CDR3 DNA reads TGCGCCAGCAGCCCGGACAGCCTTGAAGCTTTCTTT. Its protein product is CASSPDSLEAFF.

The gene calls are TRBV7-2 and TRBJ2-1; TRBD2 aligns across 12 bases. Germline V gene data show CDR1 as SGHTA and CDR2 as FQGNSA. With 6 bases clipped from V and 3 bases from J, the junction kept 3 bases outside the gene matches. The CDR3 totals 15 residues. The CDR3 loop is CASSLAGGNYNEQFF. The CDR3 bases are TGTGCCAGCAGTCTAGCGGGAGGGAACTACAATGAGCAGTTCTTC.

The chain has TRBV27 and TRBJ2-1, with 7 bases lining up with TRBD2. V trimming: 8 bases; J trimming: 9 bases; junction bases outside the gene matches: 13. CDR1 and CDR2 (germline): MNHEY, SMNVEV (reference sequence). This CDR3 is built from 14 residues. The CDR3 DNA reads TGTGCCAGCGGTCGGGGGGTTCTCTATGCTGAGCAGTTCTTC. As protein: CASGRGVLYAEQFF.

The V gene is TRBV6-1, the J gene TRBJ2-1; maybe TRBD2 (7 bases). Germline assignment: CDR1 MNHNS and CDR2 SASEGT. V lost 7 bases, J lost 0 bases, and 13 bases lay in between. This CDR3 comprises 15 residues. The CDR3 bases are TGTGCCAGCACCGGGGGGCTGAGCTCCTACAATGAGCAGTTCTTC. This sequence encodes CASTGGLSSYNEQFF.

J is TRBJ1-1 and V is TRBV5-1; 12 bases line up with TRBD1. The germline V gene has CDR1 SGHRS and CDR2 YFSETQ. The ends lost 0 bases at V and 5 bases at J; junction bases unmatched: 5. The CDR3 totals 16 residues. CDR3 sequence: CASSLVGTGGYTEAFF. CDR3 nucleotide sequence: TGCGCCAGCAGCTTGGTTGGGACAGGGGGCTATACTGAAGCTTTCTTT.

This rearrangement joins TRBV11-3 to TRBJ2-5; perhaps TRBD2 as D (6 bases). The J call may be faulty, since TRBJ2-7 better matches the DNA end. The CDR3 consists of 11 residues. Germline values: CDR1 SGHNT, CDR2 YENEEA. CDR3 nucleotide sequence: TGTGCCAGCAGGGGGGGAGGCGAGCAGTACTTC. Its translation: CASRGGGEQYF.

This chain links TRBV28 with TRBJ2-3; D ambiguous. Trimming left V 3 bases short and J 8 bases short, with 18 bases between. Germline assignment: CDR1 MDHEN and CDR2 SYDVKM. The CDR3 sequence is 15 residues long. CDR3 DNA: TGTGCCAGCAGTTTTTTGGGCGAAGGGTGGGGTACGCAGTATTTT. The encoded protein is CASSFLGEGWGTQYF.

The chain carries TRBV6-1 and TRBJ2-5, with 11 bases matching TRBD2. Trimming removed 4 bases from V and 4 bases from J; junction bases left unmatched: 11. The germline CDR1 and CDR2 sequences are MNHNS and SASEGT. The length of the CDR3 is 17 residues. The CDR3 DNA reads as TGTGCCAGCAGTGCTTCGACTAGCGGGGTAAGGGGAGAGACCCAGTACTTC. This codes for CASSASTSGVRGETQYF.

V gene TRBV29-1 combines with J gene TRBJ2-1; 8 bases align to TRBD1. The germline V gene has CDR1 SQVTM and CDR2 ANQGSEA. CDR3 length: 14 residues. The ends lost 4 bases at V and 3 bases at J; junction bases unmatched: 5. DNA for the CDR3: TGCAGCGTTGCAGGGGGCTTCAGCTACAATGAGCAGTTCTTC. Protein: CSVAGGFSYNEQFF.

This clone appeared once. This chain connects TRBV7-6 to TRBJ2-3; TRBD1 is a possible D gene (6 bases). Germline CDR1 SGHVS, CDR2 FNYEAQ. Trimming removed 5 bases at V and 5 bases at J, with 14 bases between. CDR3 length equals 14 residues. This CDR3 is CASSQGTRRDTQYF. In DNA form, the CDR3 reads TGTGCCAGCAGCCAGGGGACCAGGCGAGATACGCAGTATTTT.

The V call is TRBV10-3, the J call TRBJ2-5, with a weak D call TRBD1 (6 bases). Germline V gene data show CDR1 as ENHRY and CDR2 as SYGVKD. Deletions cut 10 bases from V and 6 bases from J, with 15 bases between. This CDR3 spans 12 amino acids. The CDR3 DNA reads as TGTGCCACCAGCCAGGGGAAGAAGACCCAGTACTTC. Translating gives CATSQGKKTQYF.

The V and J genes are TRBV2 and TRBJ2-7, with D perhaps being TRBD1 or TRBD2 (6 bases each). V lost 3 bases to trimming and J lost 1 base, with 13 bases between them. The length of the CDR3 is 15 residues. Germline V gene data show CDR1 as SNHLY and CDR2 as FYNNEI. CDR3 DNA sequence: TGTGCCAGCAGTGAGGTCGGGGGCTTATCCTACGAGCAGTACTTC. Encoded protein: CASSEVGGLSYEQYF.

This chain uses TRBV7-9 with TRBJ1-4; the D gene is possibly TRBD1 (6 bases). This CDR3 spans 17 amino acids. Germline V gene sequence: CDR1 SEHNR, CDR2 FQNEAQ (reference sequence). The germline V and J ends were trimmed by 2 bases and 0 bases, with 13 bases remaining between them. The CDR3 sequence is CASSLRGGDATNEKLFF. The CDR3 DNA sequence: TGTGCCAGCAGCTTAAGGGGGGGAGACGCAACTAATGAAAAACTGTTTTTT.

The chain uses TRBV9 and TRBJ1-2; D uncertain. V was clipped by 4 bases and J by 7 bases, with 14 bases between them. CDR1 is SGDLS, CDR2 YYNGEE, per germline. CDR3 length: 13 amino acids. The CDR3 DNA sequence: TGTGCCAGCAGCCTTCAATCGGGTTTTGGCTACACCTTC. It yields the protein CASSLQSGFGYTF.

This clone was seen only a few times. The CDR3 is CATSRVRDNYGYTF. The CDR3 bases are TGTGCCACCAGCAGAGTTCGAGATAACTATGGCTACACCTTC. This chain connects TRBV15 to TRBJ1-2; D not resolved. CDR1 and CDR2 from the germline V gene are LNHNV and YYDKDF (reference sequence). With 1 base removed from V and 1 base from J, the gap between germline ends came to 7 bases. The CDR3 loop spans 14 amino acids.

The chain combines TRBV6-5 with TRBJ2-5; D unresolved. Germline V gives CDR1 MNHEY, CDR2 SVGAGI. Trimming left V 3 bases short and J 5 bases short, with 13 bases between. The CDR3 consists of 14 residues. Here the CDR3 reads CASSYPGPVETQYF. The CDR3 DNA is TGTGCCAGCAGTTATCCCGGACCTGTGGAGACCCAGTACTTC.

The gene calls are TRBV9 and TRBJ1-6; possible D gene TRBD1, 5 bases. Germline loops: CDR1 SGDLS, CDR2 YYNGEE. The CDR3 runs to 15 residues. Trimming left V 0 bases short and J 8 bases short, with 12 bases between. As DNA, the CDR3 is TGTGCCAGCAGCGTAGACCTCGGAGGGGATTCACCCCTCCACTTT. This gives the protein CASSVDLGGDSPLHF. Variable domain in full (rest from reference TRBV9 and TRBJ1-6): DSGVTQTPKHLITATGQRVTLRCSPRSGDLSVYWYQQSLDQGLQFLIQYYNGEERAKGNILERFSAQQFPDLHSELNLSSLELGDSALYFCASSVDLGGDSPLHFGNGTRLTVT.